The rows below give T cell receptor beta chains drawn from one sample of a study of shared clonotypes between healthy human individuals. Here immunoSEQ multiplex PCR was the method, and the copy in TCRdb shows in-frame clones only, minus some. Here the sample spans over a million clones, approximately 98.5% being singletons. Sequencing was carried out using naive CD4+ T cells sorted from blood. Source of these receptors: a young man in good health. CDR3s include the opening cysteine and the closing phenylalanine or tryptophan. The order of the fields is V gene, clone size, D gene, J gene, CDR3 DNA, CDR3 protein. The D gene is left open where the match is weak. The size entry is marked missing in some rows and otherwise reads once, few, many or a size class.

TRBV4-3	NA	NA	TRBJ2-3	TGCGCCAGCAGCCAGGACACATCGGAGGGGGCTTCTAGCACAGATACGCAGTATTTT	CASSQDTSEGASSTDTQYF
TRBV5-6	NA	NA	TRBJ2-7	TGTGCCAGCAGCTTGGGCCAGGGCCGCGAGCAGTACTTC	CASSLGQGREQYF
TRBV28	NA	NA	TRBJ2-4	TGTGCCAGCAGTTTCGCCCTACCCAAAAACATTCAGTACTTC	CASSFALPKNIQYF
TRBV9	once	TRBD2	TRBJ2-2	TGTGCCAGCAGCGCCCTAGCGGGAGTCGGGGAGCTGTTTTTT	CASSALAGVGELFF
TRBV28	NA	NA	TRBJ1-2	TGTGCCAGCAGTTCCACCAACGGGGGCTACACCTTC	CASSSTNGGYTF
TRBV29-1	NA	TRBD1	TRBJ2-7	TGCAGCGTGACTCCGGGACAGTTCTACGAGCAGTACTTC	CSVTPGQFYEQYF
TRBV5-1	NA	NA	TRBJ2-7	TGCGCCAGCAGCTTGCCAGCGTCCTACGAGCAGTACTTC	CASSLPASYEQYF
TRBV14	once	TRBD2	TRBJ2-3	TGTGCCAGCAGCCAGGGAGGGACTAGCGGGAGGGCCGTACGGTATTTT	CASSQGGTSGRAVRYF
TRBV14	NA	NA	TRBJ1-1	TGTGCCAGCAGCCAAGATCGGGTGTGGAACACGGGCACTGAAGCTTTCTTT	CASSQDRVWNTGTEAFF
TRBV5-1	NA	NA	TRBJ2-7	TGCGCCAGCAGCTTGGCGGACGAAACCCGACCGGCCTACGAGCAGTACTTC	CASSLADETRPAYEQYF
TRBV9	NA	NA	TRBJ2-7	TGTGCCAGCAGCCCCCGACAGTCAAGCTCCTACGAGCAGTACTTC	CASSPRQSSSYEQYF
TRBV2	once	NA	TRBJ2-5	TGTGCCAGCAGTACATGGTACCAAGAGACCCAGTACTTC	CASSTWYQETQYF
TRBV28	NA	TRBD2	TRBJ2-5	TGTGCCAGCAGCCTACACCCACTAGCGGGAGTGGAGACCCAGTACTTC	CASSLHPLAGVETQYF
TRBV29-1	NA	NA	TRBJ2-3	TGCAGCGTAGCGGTCATAGATACGCAGTATTTT	CSVAVIDTQYF
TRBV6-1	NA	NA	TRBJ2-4	TGTGCCAGCAGTGAGCAGGGACAAGAAATGATAGCCAAAAACATTCAGTACTTC	CASSEQGQEMIAKNIQYF
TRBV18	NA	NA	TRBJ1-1	TGTGCCAGCTCCCGGGGGGGCATGAACACTGAAGCTTTCTTT	CASSRGGMNTEAFF
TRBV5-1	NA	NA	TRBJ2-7	TGCGCCAGCAGCTTGGGGCAGTCAGGGCCCTACGAGCAGTACTTC	CASSLGQSGPYEQYF
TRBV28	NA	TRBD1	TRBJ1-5	TGTGCCAGCAGTCCCGGCAGGGGACAGGGTTCTTGGAGCGATCAGCCCCAGCATTTT	CASSPGRGQGSWSDQPQHF
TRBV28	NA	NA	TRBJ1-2	TGTGCCAGCAGTTTATACAGACAGACCTATGGCTACATCTTC	CASSLYRQTYGYIF
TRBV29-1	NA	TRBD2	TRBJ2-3	TGCAGCGCACATGGGACTAGCGGGAGCACAGATACGCAGTATTTT	CSAHGTSGSTDTQYF
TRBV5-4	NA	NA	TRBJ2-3	TGTGCCAGCAGCTTGTTGTCGGCAGATACGCAGTATTTT	CASSLLSADTQYF
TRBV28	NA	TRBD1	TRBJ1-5	TGTGCCAGCATCCAGGGGGGATATCAGCCCCAGCATTTT	CASIQGGYQPQHF
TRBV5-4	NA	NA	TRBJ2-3	TGTGCCAGCAGCTTGGTTACAGTGCAGTTCAGAGATACGCAGTATTTT	CASSLVTVQFRDTQYF
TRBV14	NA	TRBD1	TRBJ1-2	TGTGCCAGCAGCCAAACTACAGGGGGATCGTATGGCTACACCTTC	CASSQTTGGSYGYTF
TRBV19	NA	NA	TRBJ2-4	TGTGCCAGCTCGCAGGGCTCAGGAGACATTCAGTACTTC	CASSQGSGDIQYF
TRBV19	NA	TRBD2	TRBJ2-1	TGTGCCAGTAGAGCTACAGGACTAGCGGGAACACCCCCCACGGGTGAGCAGTTCTTC	CASRATGLAGTPPTGEQFF
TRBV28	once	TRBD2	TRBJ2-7	TGTGCCAGCAGTTCGAGCAGCGGGGGCTTCTACGAGCAGTACTTC	CASSSSSGGFYEQYF
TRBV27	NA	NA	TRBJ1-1	TGTGCCACCCAGGTGGGGAATCTGAACACTGAAGCTTTCTTT	CATQVGNLNTEAFF
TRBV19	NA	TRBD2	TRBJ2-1	TGTGCCAGTAGTGCTAGCGGGATTTACAATGAGCAGTTCTTC	CASSASGIYNEQFF
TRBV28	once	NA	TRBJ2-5	TGTGCCGGCTCGGGACTGGGAGAGACCCAGTACTTC	CAGSGLGETQYF
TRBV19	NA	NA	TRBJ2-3	TGTGCCAGTAGTATTATGGCAACTTATACGCAGTATTTT	CASSIMATYTQYF
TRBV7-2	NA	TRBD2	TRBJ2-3	TGTGCCAGCAGCGCGCGGGGTAGCGGGCTCACAGATACGCAGTATTTT	CASSARGSGLTDTQYF
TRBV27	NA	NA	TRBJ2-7	TGTGCCAGCAGTCCCAGGACGGCTCTAGTGAACGAGCAGTACTTC	CASSPRTALVNEQYF
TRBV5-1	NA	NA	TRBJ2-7	TGCGCCAGCAGCCCCATCGGAGAGTCCTACGAGCAGTACTTC	CASSPIGESYEQYF
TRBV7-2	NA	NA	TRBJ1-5	TGTGCCAGCAGACAGGGACTCAATCAGCCCCAGCATTTT	CASRQGLNQPQHF
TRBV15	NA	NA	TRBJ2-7	TGTGCCACCAGCAGGGCCGGGGACGAGCAGTACTTC	CATSRAGDEQYF
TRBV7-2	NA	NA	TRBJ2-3	TGTGCCAGCAGCTTCGCTACCAGCACAGATACGCAGTATTTT	CASSFATSTDTQYF
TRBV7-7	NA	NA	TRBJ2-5	TGTGCTAGCAGCTTCGGGCGGAAAGAGACCCAGTACTTC	CASSFGRKETQYF
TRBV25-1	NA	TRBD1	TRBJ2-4	TGTGCCAGCAGTGAATCGGGACGACAGGGATTAAACATTCAGTACTTC	CASSESGRQGLNIQYF
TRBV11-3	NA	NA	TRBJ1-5	TGTGCCAGCAGCTTAGCACAGGACGGGCCCCAGCATTTT	CASSLAQDGPQHF
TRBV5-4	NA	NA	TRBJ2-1	TGTGCCAGCAGCCCCCGGGTGGGAGTTGATGAGCAGTTCTTC	CASSPRVGVDEQFF
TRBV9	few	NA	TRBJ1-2	TGTGCCAGCAGCCCACAGGGCCTCTATGGCTACACCTTC	CASSPQGLYGYTF
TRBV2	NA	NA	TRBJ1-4	TGTGCCAGCAGTGAAGAGGCCGTAGGGGAACTGTTTTTT	CASSEEAVGELFF
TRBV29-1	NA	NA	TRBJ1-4	TGCAGCGTTGAAGATCGGGCAGGGCAACGTGAAAAACTGTTTTTT	CSVEDRAGQREKLFF
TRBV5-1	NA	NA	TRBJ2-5	TGCGCCAGCAGCTTGCTTTCCGGCCAAGACCAAGAGACCCAGTACTTC	CASSLLSGQDQETQYF
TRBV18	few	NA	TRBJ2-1	TGTGCCAGCTCACGGGGGACAAAACCATACAATGAGCAGTTCTTC	CASSRGTKPYNEQFF
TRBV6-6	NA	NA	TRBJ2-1	TGTGCCAGCAGTTACCCCGGTCCCCGCAATGAGCAGTTCTTC	CASSYPGPRNEQFF
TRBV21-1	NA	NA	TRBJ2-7	TGTGCCAGCAGCGGGAGGACAGGGCTCTACGAGCAGTACTTC	CASSGRTGLYEQYF
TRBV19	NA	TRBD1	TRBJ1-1	TGTGCCAGTAGTATAGCCGGAACAGGGGTGAACACTGAAGCTTTCTTT	CASSIAGTGVNTEAFF
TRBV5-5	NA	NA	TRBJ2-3	TGTGCCAGCAGCTTGGTGAAGGATACGCAGTATTTT	CASSLVKDTQYF
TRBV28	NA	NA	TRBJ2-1	TGTGCCAGCAGTCCGACAGCCTACAATGAGCAGTTCTTC	CASSPTAYNEQFF
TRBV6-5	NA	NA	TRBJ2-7	TGTGCCAGCAGTTCCCAGGGAAGGGGCTACGAGCAGTACTTC	CASSSQGRGYEQYF
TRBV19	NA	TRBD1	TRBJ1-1	TGTGCCAGTAGGATTCAGGGGGCCGGTACTGAAGCTTTCTTT	CASRIQGAGTEAFF
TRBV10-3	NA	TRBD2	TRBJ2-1	TGTGCCATCGGGGCAGCGACTAGCGGGAGGGCCAGCGGGGGTGAGCAGTTCTTC	CAIGAATSGRASGGEQFF
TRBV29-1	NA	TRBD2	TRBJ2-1	TGCAGCGTCGACATATGGACTAGCTCCTACAATGAGCAGTTCTTC	CSVDIWTSSYNEQFF
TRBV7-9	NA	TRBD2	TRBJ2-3	TGTGCCAGCAGCCGGACGGGCGGGGGGCGGCGGAGCACAGATACGCAGTATTTT	CASSRTGGGRRSTDTQYF
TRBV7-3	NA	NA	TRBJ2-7	TGTGCCAGCAGCCTCGGGCCTGACCCTCTCTCCTACGAGCAGTACTTC	CASSLGPDPLSYEQYF
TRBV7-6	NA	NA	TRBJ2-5	TGTGCCAGCAGCTTAGTCTCCCGGGTGGGGGAGACCCAGTACTTC	CASSLVSRVGETQYF
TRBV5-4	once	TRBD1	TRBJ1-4	TGTGCCAGCAGCTCCCCCGGGACAGGGGAAAAACTGTTTTTT	CASSSPGTGEKLFF
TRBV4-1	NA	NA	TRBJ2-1	TGCGCCAGCAGCCAACGTGGGAGTTTGAATGAGCAGTTCTTC	CASSQRGSLNEQFF